This T cell receptor beta chain stems from a study of chemoradiotherapy in HPV16-positive cancers. Study information: Functional T-cell assays on a couple of HPV16-positive patients' cells defined candidate HPV-specific clones and common TCR motifs.

Profiled with immunoSEQ multiplex PCR; TCRdb holds only in-frame clones, not every one. The table records approximately 50,000 clones, 90% of them present only once. Germline V lookup: CDR1 SQVTM, CDR2 ANQGSEA. CDR3 length: 13 amino acids. The rearrangement joins TRBV29-1 to TRBJ1-4, with D tentatively TRBD1 (5 bases). This TCR came from a human donor with HPV-associated anogenital cancer. The source was blood, collected from a patient who underwent chemoradiotherapy. CDR3 DNA sequence: TGCACCGGAGGGGTTATGAGGTGGGAAAAACTGTTTTTT. Amino acids: CTGGVMRWEKLFF.